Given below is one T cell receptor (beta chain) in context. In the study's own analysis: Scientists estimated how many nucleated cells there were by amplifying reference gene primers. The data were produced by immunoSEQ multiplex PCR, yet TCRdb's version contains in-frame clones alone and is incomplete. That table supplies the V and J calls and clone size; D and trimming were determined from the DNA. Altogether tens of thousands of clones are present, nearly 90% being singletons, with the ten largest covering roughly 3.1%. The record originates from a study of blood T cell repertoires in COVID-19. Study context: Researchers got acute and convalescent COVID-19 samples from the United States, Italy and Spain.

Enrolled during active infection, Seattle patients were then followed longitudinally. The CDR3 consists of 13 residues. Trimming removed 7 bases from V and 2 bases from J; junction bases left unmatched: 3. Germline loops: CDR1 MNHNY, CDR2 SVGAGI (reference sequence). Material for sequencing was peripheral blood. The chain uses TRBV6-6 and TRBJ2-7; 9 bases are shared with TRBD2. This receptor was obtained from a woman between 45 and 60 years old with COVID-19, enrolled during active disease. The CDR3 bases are TGTGCCAGCAAGCGGGGGGCACCCTACGAGCAGTACTTC. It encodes CASKRGAPYEQYF.